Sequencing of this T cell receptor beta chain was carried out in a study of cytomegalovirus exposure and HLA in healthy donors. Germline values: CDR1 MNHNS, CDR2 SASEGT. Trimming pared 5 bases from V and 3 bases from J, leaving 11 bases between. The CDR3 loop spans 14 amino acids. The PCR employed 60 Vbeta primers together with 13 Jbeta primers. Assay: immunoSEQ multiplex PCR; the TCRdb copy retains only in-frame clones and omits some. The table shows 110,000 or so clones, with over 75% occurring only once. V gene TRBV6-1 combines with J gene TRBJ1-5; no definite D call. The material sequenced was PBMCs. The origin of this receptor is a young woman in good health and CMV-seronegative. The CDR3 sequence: CASSPDTSNQPQHF. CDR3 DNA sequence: TGTGCCAGCAGTCCAGACACCTCCAATCAGCCCCAGCATTTT.